The 6 T cell receptor beta chains given below trace back to one sample, sequenced in a study of T cells in Graves' hyperthyroidism and ophthalmopathy. Amplification targeted TCR beta CDR3 regions from RNA transcripts. Carried out on the TCR CDR3, a first-round RT-PCR used the HTBI primer set. Each CDR3 protein gets one entry after TCRdb re-called the multiplex PCR reads with MiXCR. The top ten hold about a third of the sample, which has under 250,000 distinct CDR3 sequences, approximately 23% seen once. Sequencing was done on a sample of blood. These receptors were obtained from a woman in her forties with Graves' ophthalmopathy.

This clonotype was detected only a few times. V usage is TRBV4-2 and J usage is TRBJ1-2; possible D gene TRBD1, 5 bases. CDR1 and CDR2 (germline): LGHNA, YNFKEQ. The CDR3 is made up of 14 amino acids. Trimming cost V 0 bases and J 3 bases, with 8 bases left between them. CDR3 DNA: TGTGCCAGCAGCCAAGATCAGGGATACTATGGCTACACCTTC. It translates to CASSQDQGYYGYTF.

This clonotype was detected ten times or more. This chain uses TRBV30 with TRBJ1-6; D perhaps matches TRBD1 (6 bases). Per the germline V gene, CDR1 is GTSNPN and CDR2 is SVGIG (reference sequence). This CDR3 has 14 amino acids. Trimming removed 0 bases from V and 9 bases from J, with 12 bases in between. CDR3 DNA sequence: TGTGCCTGGAGTGTTGGCAGGGGTATTTCACCCCTCCACTTT. This codes for CAWSVGRGISPLHF.

Ten or more counts support this clonotype. The V call is TRBV11-2, the J call TRBJ1-6; D is unresolved. The length of the CDR3 is 15 residues. V shed 4 bases and J shed 5 bases, with 12 bases lying between them. Germline assignment: CDR1 SGHAT and CDR2 FQNNGV. The CDR3 reads CASSSDINNNSPLHF. As DNA, the CDR3 is TGTGCCAGCAGCTCTGACATTAATAATAATTCACCCCTCCACTTT.

V gene TRBV15 combines with J gene TRBJ1-2; D is possibly TRBD1 (6 bases). V shed 3 bases and J shed 7 bases, with 21 bases lying between them. Germline V gene sequence: CDR1 LNHNV, CDR2 YYDKDF (reference sequence). CDR3 length equals 16 residues. CDR3 residues: CATSRGSRGLLGGYTF. The CDR3 DNA reads as TGTGCCACCAGCAGGGGCTCGCGGGGGCTGTTAGGTGGCTACACCTTC.

The genes are TRBV6-1 and TRBJ2-4; no reliable D call. Germline CDR1 is MNHNS and CDR2 is SASEGT. V shed 4 bases and J shed 0 bases, with 10 bases lying between them. This CDR3 spans 15 amino acids. DNA of the CDR3: TGTGCCAGCAGTGTTGGAGACCTAGCCAAAAACATTCAGTACTTC. This codes for CASSVGDLAKNIQYF.

The chain uses TRBV6-1 and TRBJ2-7, with a weak D call TRBD1 (7 bases). This CDR3 is built from 14 residues. The V and J ends lost 4 bases and 3 bases respectively, with 13 bases between them. Germline values: CDR1 MNHNS, CDR2 SASEGT. The DNA for the CDR3 is TGTGCCAGCAGTGCGGCAGGGGGGAACTACGAGCAGTACTTC. This gives the protein CASSAAGGNYEQYF.